A selection of T cell receptor beta chains follows, all from one sample in a study of regulatory T cells in long-lasting Graves disease. TCRdb re-called the multiplex PCR reads with MiXCR, one entry per CDR3 protein. There are 600,000 to 800,000 distinct CDR3 sequences in the sample; around 30% occur only once, and under 55% lies in the top ten. The sequenced sample was peripheral blood mononuclear cells (PBMCs), obtained when the disease was refractory, from a patient treated with antithyroid drugs. The receptors shown here come from a female donor with Graves disease. CDR3s include the opening cysteine and the closing phenylalanine or tryptophan. The order of the fields is D gene, clone size, V gene, J gene, CDR3 protein, CDR3 DNA. The D gene is left open where the match is weak. Only some rows state a clone size, as once, few, many or a class for expanded clones.

TRBD2	NA	TRBV13	TRBJ2-7	CASSSFSSGNYEQYF	TGTGCCAGCAGCTCCTTCTCTAGCGGGAACTACGAGCAGTACTTC
NA	few	TRBV7-9	TRBJ2-7	CASRMDMRDEQYF	TGTGCCAGCCGAATGGACATGCGGGACGAGCAGTACTTC
TRBD2	NA	TRBV13	TRBJ2-7	CASSMGLAATYEQYF	TGTGCCAGCAGCATGGGACTAGCGGCCACCTACGAGCAGTACTTC
NA	NA	TRBV19	TRBJ1-5	CASSRHDQPQHF	TGTGCCAGTAGTAGACATGATCAGCCCCAGCATTTT
NA	NA	TRBV11-2	TRBJ2-7	CASSLEYSYEQYF	TGTGCCAGCAGCTTAGAATACAGCTACGAGCAGTACTTC
NA	NA	TRBV27	TRBJ2-7	CASSLVGMSSYEQYF	TGTGCCAGCAGTTTGGTAGGGATGAGCTCCTACGAGCAGTACTTC
NA	NA	TRBV12-3/TRBV12-4	TRBJ1-2	CASSLRTRGYTF	TGTGCCAGCAGTTTGAGGACTCGGGGCTACACCTTC
NA	few	TRBV6-1	TRBJ1-5	CASRQGGGGNQPQHF	TGTGCCAGCAGGCAGGGCGGGGGTGGCAATCAGCCCCAGCATTTT
NA	many	TRBV7-2	TRBJ2-5	CASSFQGLETQYF	TGTGCCAGCAGCTTCCAGGGTCTAGAGACCCAGTACTTC
NA	NA	TRBV5-4	TRBJ2-5	CASTIKTGQETQYF	TGTGCCAGCACCATAAAAACGGGGCAGGAGACCCAGTACTTC
NA	NA	TRBV7-3	TRBJ1-1	CASSLESLPGRSIVHTEAFF	TGTGCCAGCAGCTTAGAGTCCCTTCCGGGGCGTTCGATCGTGCACACTGAAGCTTTCTTT
TRBD2	NA	TRBV11-2	TRBJ2-7	CASSPRTSGSGYEQYF	TGTGCCAGCAGCCCCCGGACCAGCGGGAGCGGCTACGAGCAGTACTTC
NA	few	TRBV20-1	TRBJ1-2	CSARYGQTYGYTF	TGCAGTGCTAGATATGGACAGACCTATGGCTACACCTTC
TRBD1	few	TRBV20-1	TRBJ1-5	CSARGTGVRNQPQHF	TGCAGTGCTAGAGGGACAGGGGTGCGCAATCAGCCCCAGCATTTT
NA	many	TRBV11-1	TRBJ1-2	CASNSDRSNYGYTF	TGTGCCAGCAACTCGGACAGATCTAACTATGGCTACACCTTC
NA	NA	TRBV20-1	TRBJ1-1	CSASGVTEAFF	TGCAGTGCTAGTGGTGTAACTGAAGCTTTCTTT
NA	many	TRBV28	TRBJ1-2	CASSLTGSRGYTF	TGTGCCAGCAGTTTAACCGGGAGTAGGGGCTACACCTTC
NA	few	TRBV2	TRBJ1-4	CASSPDWEKLFF	TGTGCCAGCAGCCCCGATTGGGAAAAACTGTTTTTT
NA	many	TRBV28	TRBJ1-4	CASSSPLWGDEKLFF	TGTGCCAGCAGCTCGCCCCTTTGGGGGGATGAAAAACTGTTTTTT
TRBD1	few	TRBV20-1	TRBJ2-7	CSARDRDRVYEQYF	TGCAGTGCTAGAGATCGAGACAGGGTATACGAGCAGTACTTC
NA	NA	TRBV27	TRBJ1-6	CASRQGESPLHF	TGTGCCAGCAGACAGGGTGAATCACCCCTCCACTTT
NA	NA	TRBV25-1	TRBJ1-1	CASSRLDRTEAFF	TGTGCCAGCAGTCGTTTAGACAGGACCGAAGCTTTCTTT